This TCR beta chain was captured in a study of human T cells and chemical hapten exposure. Study information: Variability of per-sample TCR yields stemmed mainly from small differences in pooled library volume.

Total RNA was extracted from unfractionated whole blood. There are 15 residues in the CDR3. Germline V gives CDR1 SGHRS, CDR2 YFSETQ. J lost 3 bases, V lost 3 bases, and 8 bases had no gene match. General study points: Those TCRs sitting above 1 in 1000 frequency stayed the same with DPC sensitization.

Each cDNA molecule in the library carried unique molecular identifiers. In the source study's methods: The number of TCRs in each sample had a median of approximately 95,000 and spanned about 20,000 to 690,600. TCRdb re-analysed the 5' RACE reads in MiXCR, keeping a single row per CDR3 protein. V and J calls and clone size were set by TCRdb, not the authors. The sample includes over 95,000 distinct CDR3 sequences, 15% to 20% of them seen just once. This clonotype occurred a few times. Its specificity is unknown. The rearrangement joins TRBV5-1 to TRBJ2-7, with 8 bases that match TRBD2. The clonotype originates from a human donor in good health. The CDR3 region has the DNA TGCGCCAGCAGCTGGGGTACGGGGGGGGGCTACGAGCAGTACTTC. Protein sequence: CASSWGTGGGYEQYF.